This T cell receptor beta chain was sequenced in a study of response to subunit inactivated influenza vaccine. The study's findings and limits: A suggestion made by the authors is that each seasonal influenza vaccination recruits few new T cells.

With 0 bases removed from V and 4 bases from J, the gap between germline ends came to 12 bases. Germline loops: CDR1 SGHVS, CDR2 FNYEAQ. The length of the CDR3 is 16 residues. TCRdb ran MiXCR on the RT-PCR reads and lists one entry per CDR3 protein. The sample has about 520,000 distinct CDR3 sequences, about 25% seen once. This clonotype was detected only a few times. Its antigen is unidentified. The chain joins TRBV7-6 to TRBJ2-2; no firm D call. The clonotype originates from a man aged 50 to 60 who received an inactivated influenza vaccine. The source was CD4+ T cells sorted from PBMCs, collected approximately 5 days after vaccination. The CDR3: CASSLAPARPTGELFF. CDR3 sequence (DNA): TGTGCCAGCAGCTTAGCTCCTGCTAGACCCACCGGGGAGCTGTTTTTT. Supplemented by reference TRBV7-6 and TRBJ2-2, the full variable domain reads GAGVSQSPRYKVTKRGQDVALRCDPISGHVSLYWYRQALGQGPEFLTYFNYEAQQDKSGLPNDRFSAERPEGSISTLTIQRTEQRDSAMYRCASSLAPARPTGELFFGEGSRLTVL.